The following is a T cell receptor (beta chain) sequence with its context. This clonotype was seen many times. Its specific antigen is unknown. Base qualities were left out, and no much larger clone turns up one base away. The data originate from a study of neurological immune-mediated disorders (dated by TCRdb to between 2017 and 2020). A note on the overall study: Peripheral blood TCR-beta repertoires from patients with HTLV-I-associated myelopathy (HAM/TSP), patients with multiple sclerosis, and healthy controls were compared in the study using UMI-based sequencing. Alongside PBMC samples, the set of some 98 TCR-beta libraries contained longitudinal samples, technical triplicates, and paired CD4+ and CD8+ T-cell subsets that had been sorted. The cohort comprised 68 subjects: roughly 14 HAM/TSP patients, approximately 34 multiple sclerosis patients and around 20 healthy controls.

For sorted-subset TCR libraries, 1 million sorted CD4+ or CD8+ T cells were used. Peripheral blood was subjected to Ficoll-Hypaque density gradient centrifugation to isolate PBMCs, which were then cryopreserved in liquid nitrogen. Paired sorted CD4+ and CD8+ subsets came from healthy controls, HAM/TSP patients and MS patients. The investigation overall reported the following: Expanded clones from different subjects shared no identical CDR3 amino acid sequences, which suggests that TCR-beta repertoires were private in all groups. TCR clonal expansion was highest in HAM/TSP patients and lowest in MS patients, with MS patients falling below even healthy controls.

cDNA was synthesized by template-switch 5'RACE using a primer with a 10-nucleotide random unique molecular identifier that tagged each TCR transcript. Over 170 million TCR-beta sequences, covering 15-18 subjects, were produced in each sequencing run. The RNeasy kit was used to extract total RNA. Using the KAPA Real-time Library Amplification kit, TCR-beta VDJ regions were amplified with primers for the TCR constant region and the 5'RACE anchor. A first PCR added sample indexes and Illumina adaptors, after which a second PCR increased the library yield. After Ampure bead purification, the roughly 650 bp TCR product was size-selected on a 2% E-gel SizeSelection system. Before pooling, library quality was checked on a Bioanalyzer, concentration was measured with Qubit, and libraries were quantified with the Kapa Library Quantification kit. Paired-end 2 x 150 bp sequencing of the libraries was performed on an Illumina HiSeq 2500. To increase sequence diversity, about 23-30% phiX was spiked into each library pool. For the original study's pipeline: Quality-filtered reads were processed with the UMI-based MiGEC pipeline, and over 90% of raw TCR sequences were removed by the MiGEC pipeline during error correction. IMGT germline references were used for aligning VDJ genes, and each clonotype was defined as a unique CDR3 amino acid sequence together with its V-J genes. VDJtools evaluated clonal expansion, Shannon diversity and CDR3 relatedness (CalcPairwiseDistances, ClusterSamples); CLCbio workbench built phylogenetic trees. Clones with at least 8 unique UMIs were defined as expanded, with this threshold being based on coefficient-of-variation modelling across technical triplicates. The public reads were reprocessed in TCRdb via fastp at Q25 and MiXCR, keeping in-frame beta chains. A single entry per CDR3 protein holds the most common genes and DNA from its merged rows. TCRdb's processing, not the authors', yielded these V and J calls. Within this sample are about 21,000 distinct CDR3 sequences, with 6% to 8.5% of them counted one time only. 17% of the sample comes from the top ten.

From a lookup of the germline V gene, CDR1 and CDR2 are SGHDT and YYEEEE. V and J are trimmed by 4 bases and 6 bases, and the gene matches miss 6 bases of the junction. Reading from cysteine to phenylalanine, the CDR3 counts 15 amino acids. The DNA shown is the 45-base CDR3, in frame from base 1. The specimen was CD8+ T cells from blood. The TCR sequence derives from a woman aged 30 to 39 with HTLV-1-associated myelopathy (HAM/TSP). Rearrangement joined TRBV5-6 to TRBJ2-1; 11 junctional bases match TRBD2. CDR3 sequence: CASSDLAGGFNEQFF. The DNA sequence reads TGTGCCAGCAGCGATCTAGCGGGGGGTTTCAATGAGCAGTTCTTC. The full variable domain, completed from the reference TRBV5-6 and TRBJ2-1 proteins outside the CDR3, reads DAGVTQSPTHLIKTRGQQVTLRCSPKSGHDTVSWYQQALGQGPQFIFQYYEEEERQRGNFPDRFSGHQFPNYSSELNVNALLLGDSALYLCASSDLAGGFNEQFFGPGTRLTVL.